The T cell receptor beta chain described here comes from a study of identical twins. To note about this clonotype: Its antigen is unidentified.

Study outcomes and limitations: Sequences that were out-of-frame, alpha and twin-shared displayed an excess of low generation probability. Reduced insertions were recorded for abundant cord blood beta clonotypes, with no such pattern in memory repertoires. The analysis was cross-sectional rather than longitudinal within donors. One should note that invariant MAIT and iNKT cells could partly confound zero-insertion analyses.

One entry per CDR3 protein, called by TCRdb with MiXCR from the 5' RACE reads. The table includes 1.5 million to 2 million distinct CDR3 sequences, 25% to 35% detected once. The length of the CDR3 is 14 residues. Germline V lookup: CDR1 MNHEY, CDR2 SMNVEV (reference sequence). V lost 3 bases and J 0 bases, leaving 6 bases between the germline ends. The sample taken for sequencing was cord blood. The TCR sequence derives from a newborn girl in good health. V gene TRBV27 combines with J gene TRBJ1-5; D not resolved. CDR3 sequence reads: CASSLQSSNQPQHF. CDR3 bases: TGTGCCAGCAGTTTGCAGAGTAGCAATCAGCCCCAGCATTTT.